This T cell receptor beta chain came from a study of shared clonotypes between healthy human individuals. For the study at large: Three CD4 naive, three CD4 memory, two CD8 naive and one CD8 memory plate were used per donor.

The study separated CD4+ cells into CD45RA+ naive and CD45RA-negative memory subsets. Germline V gene data show CDR1 as SNHLY and CDR2 as FYNNEI. This CDR3 contains 16 residues. The V and J ends lost 6 bases and 0 bases respectively, with 16 bases between them. Clones were read by immunoSEQ multiplex PCR, and TCRdb kept only the in-frame ones, dropping some. The sample lists over 700,000 clones; roughly 72% were seen once. The rearrangement links TRBV2 to TRBJ2-3; D is unresolved. The sample consisted of memory CD4+ T cells sorted from blood. The subset here: CD45RA-negative fraction. The clonotype was recovered from a woman younger than 45 in good health. The CDR3 loop reads CASSKLELPSTDTQYF. The CDR3, as DNA: TGTGCCAGCAGCAAACTCGAGCTCCCTAGCACAGATACGCAGTATTTT.